The clone carrying this T cell receptor beta chain was found a few times. TCRdb processed the 5' RACE reads anew with MiXCR; each CDR3 protein has one entry. The repertoire has 190,000 or so distinct CDR3 sequences, about a fifth of them found once; the top ten carry more than 20%. This record comes from a study of T-cell memory formation after mild COVID-19. From germline, CDR1 is SGHVS and CDR2 FNYEAQ. With V trimmed by 5 bases and J by 2 bases, 3 bases remained unmatched. The CDR3 loop spans 14 amino acids. This chain links TRBV7-6 with TRBJ2-7; 10 bases match TRBD2. The source is an adult woman who had mild COVID-19 (a few samples of this study predate the infection). Cell type and time point are not known. Sequenced input: PBMCs or a T cell subset sorted from them (not recorded which). DNA for the CDR3: TGTGCCAGCAGCGGGGGACTAGCGCCCTACGAGCAGTACTTC. Protein: CASSGGLAPYEQYF.